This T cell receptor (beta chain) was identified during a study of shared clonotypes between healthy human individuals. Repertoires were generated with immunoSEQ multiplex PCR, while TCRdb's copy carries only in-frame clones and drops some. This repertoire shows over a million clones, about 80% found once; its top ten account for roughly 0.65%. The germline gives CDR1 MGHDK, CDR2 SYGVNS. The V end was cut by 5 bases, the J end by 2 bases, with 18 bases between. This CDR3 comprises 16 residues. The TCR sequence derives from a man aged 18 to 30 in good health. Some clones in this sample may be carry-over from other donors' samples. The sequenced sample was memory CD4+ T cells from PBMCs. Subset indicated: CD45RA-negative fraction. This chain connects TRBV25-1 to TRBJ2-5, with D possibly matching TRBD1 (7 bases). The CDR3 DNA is TGTGCCAGCAGTTGGAGGAGGGGGCCCCGACAAGAGACCCAGTACTTC. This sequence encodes CASSWRRGPRQETQYF. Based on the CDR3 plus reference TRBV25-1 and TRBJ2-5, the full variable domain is EADIYQTPRYLVIGTGKKITLECSQTMGHDKMYWYQQDPGMELHLIHYSYGVNSTEKGDLSSESTVSRIRTEHFPLTLESARPSHTSQYLCASSWRRGPRQETQYFGPGTRLLVL.